This T cell receptor beta chain emerged from a study of blood T cell repertoires in COVID-19. Looking at the study overall: The origin of the acute and convalescent COVID-19 samples was the United States, Italy and Spain.

With V trimmed by 5 bases and J by 7 bases, 8 bases remained unmatched. CDR3 length equals 15 residues. Looked up from germline, CDR1 is SEHNR and CDR2 is FQNEAQ (reference sequence). Sequencing used immunoSEQ multiplex PCR; TCRdb keeps in-frame clones, though not all of them. The sample has roughly 250,000 clones, approximately 90% seen once; the top ten hold 2% to 3%. The genes are TRBV7-9 and TRBJ1-5; 10 bases map to TRBD1. This sequence was found in a woman between 25 and 40 years old with acute COVID-19. The sequenced material came from PBMCs or T cells enriched from blood (not recorded which). In DNA form, the CDR3 reads TGTGCCAGCAGCACCGGGACAGGGGAGGCGCAGCCCCAGCATTTT. Translation: CASSTGTGEAQPQHF.